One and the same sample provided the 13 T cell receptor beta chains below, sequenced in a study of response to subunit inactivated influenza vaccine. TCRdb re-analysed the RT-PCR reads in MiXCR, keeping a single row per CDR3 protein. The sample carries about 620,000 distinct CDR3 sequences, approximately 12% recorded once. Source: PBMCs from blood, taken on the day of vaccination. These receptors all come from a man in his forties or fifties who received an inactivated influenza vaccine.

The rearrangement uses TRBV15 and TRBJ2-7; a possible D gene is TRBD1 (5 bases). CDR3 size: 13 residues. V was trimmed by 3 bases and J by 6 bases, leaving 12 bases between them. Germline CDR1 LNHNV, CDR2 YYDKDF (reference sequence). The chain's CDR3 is CATSSTGLSEQYF. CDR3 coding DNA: TGTGCCACCAGCAGCACAGGTCTCTCCGAGCAGTACTTC.

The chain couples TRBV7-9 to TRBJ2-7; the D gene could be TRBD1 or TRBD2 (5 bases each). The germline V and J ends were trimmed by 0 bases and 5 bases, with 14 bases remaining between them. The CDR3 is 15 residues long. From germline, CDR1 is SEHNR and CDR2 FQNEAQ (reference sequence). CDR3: CASSLAGREINEQYF. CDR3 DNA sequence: TGTGCCAGCAGCTTAGCGGGCAGGGAGATCAACGAGCAGTACTTC.

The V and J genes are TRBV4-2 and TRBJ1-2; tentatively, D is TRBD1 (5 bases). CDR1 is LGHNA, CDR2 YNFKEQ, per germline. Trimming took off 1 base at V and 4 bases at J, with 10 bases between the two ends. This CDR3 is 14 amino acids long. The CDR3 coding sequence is TGTGCCAGCAGCCAAGCGGGGGAGGTCTATGGCTACACCTTC. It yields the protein CASSQAGEVYGYTF.

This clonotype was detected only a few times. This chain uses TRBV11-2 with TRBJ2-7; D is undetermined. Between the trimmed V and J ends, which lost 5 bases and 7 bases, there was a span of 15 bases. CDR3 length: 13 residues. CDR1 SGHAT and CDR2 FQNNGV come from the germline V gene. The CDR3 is CASSRQSRFEQYF. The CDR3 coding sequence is TGTGCCAGCAGCCGTCAGTCACGGTTTGAGCAGTACTTC.

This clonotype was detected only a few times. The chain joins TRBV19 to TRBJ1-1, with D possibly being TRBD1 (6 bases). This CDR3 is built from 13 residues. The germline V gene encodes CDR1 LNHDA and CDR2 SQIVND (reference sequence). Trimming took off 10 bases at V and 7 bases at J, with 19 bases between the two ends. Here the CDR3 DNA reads TGTGCCACCAGGGAGGCGGGGGCTGGTGAAGCTTTCTTT. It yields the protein CATREAGAGEAFF.

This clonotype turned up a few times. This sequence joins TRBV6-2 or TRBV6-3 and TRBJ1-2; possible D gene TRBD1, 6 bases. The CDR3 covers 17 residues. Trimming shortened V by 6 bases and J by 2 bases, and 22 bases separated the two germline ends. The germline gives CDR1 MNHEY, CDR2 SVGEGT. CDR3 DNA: TGTGCCAGCAGCCTGAACCGTGCCGACAGGTTCAACTATGGCTACACCTTC. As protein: CASSLNRADRFNYGYTF.

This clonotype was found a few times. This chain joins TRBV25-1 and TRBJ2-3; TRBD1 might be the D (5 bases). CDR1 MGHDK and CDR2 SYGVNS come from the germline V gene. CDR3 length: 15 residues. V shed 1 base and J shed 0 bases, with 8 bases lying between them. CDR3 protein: CASSESGRSTDTQYF. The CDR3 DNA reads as TGTGCCAGCAGTGAATCAGGGCGGAGCACAGATACGCAGTATTTT.

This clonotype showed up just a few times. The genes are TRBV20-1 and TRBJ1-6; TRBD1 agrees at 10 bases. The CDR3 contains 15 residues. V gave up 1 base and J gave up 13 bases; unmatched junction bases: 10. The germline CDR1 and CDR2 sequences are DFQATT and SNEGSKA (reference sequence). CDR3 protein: CSARASGTGVIPLHF. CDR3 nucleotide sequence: TGCAGTGCTAGAGCCTCCGGGACAGGGGTAATTCCCCTCCACTTT.

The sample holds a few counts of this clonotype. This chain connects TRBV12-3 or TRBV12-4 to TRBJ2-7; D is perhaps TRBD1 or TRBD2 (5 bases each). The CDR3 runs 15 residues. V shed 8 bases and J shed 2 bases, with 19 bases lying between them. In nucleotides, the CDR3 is TGTGCCAGCGGAACATCCGGGACCGTCGCCTACGAGCAGTACTTC. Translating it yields CASGTSGTVAYEQYF.

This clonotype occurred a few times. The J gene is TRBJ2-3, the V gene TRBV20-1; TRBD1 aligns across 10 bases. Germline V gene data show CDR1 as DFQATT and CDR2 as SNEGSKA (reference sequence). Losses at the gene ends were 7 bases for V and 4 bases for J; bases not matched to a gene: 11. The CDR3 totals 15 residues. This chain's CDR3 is CSEKEGQGRADTQYF. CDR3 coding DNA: TGCAGTGAGAAGGAGGGACAGGGGCGAGCAGATACGCAGTATTTT.

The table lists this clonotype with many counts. This CDR3 reads CSARESGVKGTEAFF. The DNA for the CDR3 is TGCAGTGCTAGAGAGTCAGGGGTGAAGGGCACTGAAGCTTTCTTT. This chain links TRBV20-1 with TRBJ1-1; D is perhaps TRBD1 (6 bases). V lost 0 bases to trimming and J lost 4 bases, with 15 bases between them. CDR1 and CDR2 from the germline V gene are DFQATT and SNEGSKA (reference sequence). CDR3 size: 15 residues.

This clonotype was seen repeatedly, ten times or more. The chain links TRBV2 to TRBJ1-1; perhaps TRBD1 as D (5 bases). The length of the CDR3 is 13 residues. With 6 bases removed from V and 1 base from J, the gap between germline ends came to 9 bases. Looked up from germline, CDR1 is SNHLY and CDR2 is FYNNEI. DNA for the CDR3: TGTGCCAGCAGCCAAGGGGAGAACACTGAAGCTTTCTTT. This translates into CASSQGENTEAFF. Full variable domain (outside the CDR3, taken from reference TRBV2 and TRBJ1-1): EPEVTQTPSHQVTQMGQEVILRCVPISNHLYFYWYRQILGQKVEFLVSFYNNEISEKSEIFDDQFSVERPDGSNFTLKIRSTKLEDSAMYFCASSQGENTEAFFGQGTRLTVV.

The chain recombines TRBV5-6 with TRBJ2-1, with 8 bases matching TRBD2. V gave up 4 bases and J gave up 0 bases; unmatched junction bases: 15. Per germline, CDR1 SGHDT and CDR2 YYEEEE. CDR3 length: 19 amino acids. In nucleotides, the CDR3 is TGTGCCAGCAGCCTAATGCGGGCGGGGGGACTGAGCTCCTACAATGAGCAGTTCTTC. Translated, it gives CASSLMRAGGLSSYNEQFF.